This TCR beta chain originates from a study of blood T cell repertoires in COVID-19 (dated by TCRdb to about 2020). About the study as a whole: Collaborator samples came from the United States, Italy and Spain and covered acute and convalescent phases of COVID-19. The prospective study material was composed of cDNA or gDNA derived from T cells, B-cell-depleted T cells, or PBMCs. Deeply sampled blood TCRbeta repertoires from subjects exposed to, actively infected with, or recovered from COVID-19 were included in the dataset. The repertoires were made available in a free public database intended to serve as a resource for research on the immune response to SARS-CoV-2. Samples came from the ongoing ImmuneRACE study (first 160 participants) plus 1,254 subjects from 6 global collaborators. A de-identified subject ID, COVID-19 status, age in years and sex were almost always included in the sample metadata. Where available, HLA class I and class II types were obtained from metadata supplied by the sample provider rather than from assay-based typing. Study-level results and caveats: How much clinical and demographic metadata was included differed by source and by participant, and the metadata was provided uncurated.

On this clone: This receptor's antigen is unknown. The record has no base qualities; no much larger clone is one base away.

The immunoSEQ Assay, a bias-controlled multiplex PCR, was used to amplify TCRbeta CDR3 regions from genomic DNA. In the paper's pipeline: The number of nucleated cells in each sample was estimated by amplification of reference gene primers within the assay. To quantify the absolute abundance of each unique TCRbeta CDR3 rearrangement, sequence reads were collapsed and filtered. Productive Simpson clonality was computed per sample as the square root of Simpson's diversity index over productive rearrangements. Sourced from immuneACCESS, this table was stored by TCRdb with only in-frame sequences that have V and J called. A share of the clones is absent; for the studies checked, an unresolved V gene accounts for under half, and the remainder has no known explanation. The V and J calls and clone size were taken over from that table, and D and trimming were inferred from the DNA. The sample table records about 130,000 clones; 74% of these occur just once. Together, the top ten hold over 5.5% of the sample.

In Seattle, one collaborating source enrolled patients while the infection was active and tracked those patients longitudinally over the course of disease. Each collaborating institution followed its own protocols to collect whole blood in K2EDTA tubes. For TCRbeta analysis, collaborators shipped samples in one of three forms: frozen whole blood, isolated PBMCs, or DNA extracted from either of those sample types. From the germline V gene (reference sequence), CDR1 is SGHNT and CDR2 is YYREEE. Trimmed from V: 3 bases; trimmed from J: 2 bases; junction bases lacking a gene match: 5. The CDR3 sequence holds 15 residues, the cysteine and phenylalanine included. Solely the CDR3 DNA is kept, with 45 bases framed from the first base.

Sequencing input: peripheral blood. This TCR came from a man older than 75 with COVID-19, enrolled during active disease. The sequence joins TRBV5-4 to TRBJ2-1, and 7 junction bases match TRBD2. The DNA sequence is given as TGTGCCAGCAGCTCGGGACTACCCGCCTACAATGAGCAGTTCTTC. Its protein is CASSSGLPAYNEQFF.